The source of this T cell receptor beta chain is a study of cytomegalovirus exposure and HLA in healthy donors (dated by TCRdb to about 2017). Study-level background: An earlier analysis of some 600 of the donors reported around 280 Gb of sequence data and 117 million unique TCR beta sequences obtained from around 180 million T cells. Because of strong linkage in the cohort, roughly five DR-DQ haplotypes were treated as single units for association and clustering. Rather than using new phenotypic data, the later analysis identified candidate immune exposures from TCR beta sequences and from how often those sequences occurred across donors. Along with the approximately 600-subject first cohort, a separate validation cohort of over 90 different subjects was used. The study aimed to test whether cataloging public T cell receptors could reveal signatures of past pathogen exposure. All discovery cohort repertoires had been generated using a single sequencing platform. To predict cytomegalovirus infection status, the study brought together high-throughput TCR immunosequencing, statistical association of individual TCRs with disease status, and machine learning. About 300 gigabases of sequencing data and 70 million to 100 million unique TCR sequences were included in an early release covering several hundred HLA-typed donors. The number of typed donors differed by locus: about 620-630 for A, B, C, DRB1 and DQB1; approximately 540 for DQA1; 606 for DPA1; and roughly 470 for DPB1. Of the roughly 400 genotyped donors, 81% were placed in the genetic ancestry cluster associated with self-reported Caucasian donors. HLA typing included class I and class II loci at four-digit resolution. Among some 410 genotyped donors of the cohort, an average of 235,054 unique TCR beta nucleotide sequences were sequenced per donor, roughly a sixth of them non-productive. In an earlier analysis of several hundred of the donors, high-throughput TCR beta sequencing was used to judge whether each TCR beta V gene segment behaved as functional or pseudogenic. Donor age, sex, ethnicity and CMV serostatus were compiled together with the repertoire data. The study used immunosequencing to profile the T cell repertoires of approximately 690 subjects and linked those repertoires to cytomegalovirus serostatus. A later analysis re-examined previously published TCR beta repertoires from 500 to 700 donors and added high-resolution HLA genotyping to investigate patterns of TCR occurrence. A later genetic analysis took genome-wide SNP genotypes for about three fifths of the 666 donors and used that subset as a discovery cohort.

Paper-wide results and their limitations: Immune exposure information for the cohort was limited to CMV serostatus. Correlated functional status among segregating V segments might reflect linkage disequilibrium, but an unknown experimental factor could not be ruled out. Some IMGT-functional V segments, including TRBV6-2 and TRBV6-3, could not be told apart with the 87-base-pair reads, so those segments were excluded. Because counts were too low, roughly 18 rarely observed V segments, including chromosome 9 orphons, were left out of the earlier analysis of 587 of the donors. A later analysis found that HLA-associated TCR beta chains were more clonally expanded and had lower generation probabilities than equally common non-associated chains. The authors suggested that the approach could potentially be generalized to other disease states and immunological phenotypes. Strong co-occurrence of HLA alleles, especially DR and DQ, made assigning TCR associations to individual alleles difficult. A further reported finding was that TCR beta sequences accurately predicted the HLA-A and HLA-B alleles for most subjects in the first cohort. Presence/absence analyses assumed roughly uniform sequencing depth across donors, an assumption that may not hold. An association between a missense DCLRE1C variant and V-gene and J-gene trimming of TCR beta chains was found in a later genetic analysis and replicated in an independent cohort. Most TCR sequences were observed very rarely across donors, whereas some public TCRs were present in many individuals. According to a later analysis, most CMV-associated TCR beta chains appeared to be HLA-restricted, and the HLA associations seemed to be driven largely by CMV exposure. The classifier was reported to diagnose cytomegalovirus status with high specificity and sensitivity in both the original and validation cohorts. Only TCR beta chains were sequenced in this cohort, and the absence of alpha or paired-chain data limited detectable features. In a later analysis, the rate of TCR association differed among HLA loci, with DRB1 alleles having the most associated TCRs and HLA-C alleles having the fewest. Three of the identified cytomegalovirus-associated TCR beta chains were confirmed in vitro to be specific for cytomegalovirus antigens. Because HLA typing was missing for some donors at each locus, association tests included only the typed subset. A later analysis reported that several top co-occurrence clusters appeared linked to parvovirus B19, influenza, CMV and Epstein-Barr virus. A cluster of highly shared sequence variants was judged likely to represent a technical artifact of the sequencing pipeline. According to a later genetic analysis, donors in an Asian-associated ancestry cluster had fewer N-insertions in productive TCRs than the roughly 670-donor mean. At a false discovery rate of 0.05, a later analysis linked 15,000 to 20,000 TCR beta sequences to specific HLA alleles. The study listed over 150 TCR beta chains as associated with cytomegalovirus. Broadly in line with IMGT annotations, most TCR beta V segments showed up in productive rearrangements about 87% or about 30% of the time in an earlier analysis of several hundred of the donors.

Receptor amplification or capture employed the immunoSEQ multiplex PCR assay. For the multiplex PCR, a mixture combining 60 forward primers for TCR Vbeta segments and 13 reverse primers for TCR Jbeta segments was used. Amplification of the CDR3 region of rearranged TCR beta genes was performed with a multiplex PCR assay on genomic DNA. The amplified TCR beta libraries were sequenced on the Illumina HiSeq System as 87-base-pair reads. Concerning the study's data processing: In a later analysis, approximately 74 million unique TCR beta chains were counted across the 500 to 700 repertoires, and around 10 million of these chains were shared by at least two donors. Raw reads were error-corrected and collapsed into unique sequences by a nearest-neighbor algorithm in which closely related sequences were merged to remove PCR and sequencing errors. V, D and J gene segments were assigned by aligning CDR3 sequences to IMGT reference sequences. For a sequence to be retained, a match of at least six nucleotides to both a V gene segment and a J gene segment was required. Rearrangements were called productive when the CDR3 lacked stop codons and stayed in frame with V and J; all others were non-productive. Following IMGT convention, CDR3 was defined as the stretch from the second conserved V-encoded cysteine to the conserved J-encoded phenylalanine. In an earlier analysis of around 600 of the donors, sequences lacking an unambiguous match to a single V gene segment were excluded. In an earlier analysis of almost 600 of the donors, a V segment was called functional when productive rearrangements were above 56.7%, and segregating when the standard deviation between donors exceeded 5%. To diagnose cytomegalovirus status from the catalog of TCR beta chain sequences, a statistical classification framework was built. In a later analysis, V and J genes were assigned by comparing TCR nucleotide sequences against IMGT/GENE-DB human TR gene sequences. Using the TCRdist pipeline, a later analysis assigned CDR3 sequences along with most-parsimonious VDJ recombination scenarios. In a later analysis, each TCR beta chain was defined by its CDR3 amino acid sequence together with its V-gene family, and reads without a unique V-gene family were excluded. A later analysis removed roughly 590 highly shared, low-generation-probability nucleotide sequences to deal with suspected cross-contamination and a sequencing artifact. For each public chain, a later analysis derived a clonal expansion index from normalized ranks of inferred template counts within each repertoire. In a later analysis, generation probabilities were computed using a VDJ recombination model fitted to out-of-frame rearrangements, and the results were checked against IGoR. In a later analysis, hypergeometric tests were used to score TCR-TCR, TCR-HLA and TCR-CMV co-occurrence, with a repertoire-size bias correction applied to TCR pairs. In a later analysis, false discovery rates were estimated by permuting HLA or CMV assignments 20 times. In a later analysis, co-occurring TCRs were grouped using DBSCAN, and TCRdist sequence similarity was added for clustering within HLA-allele-positive subsets. For co-occurrence clustering, repertoires with fewer than 30,000 or more than 120,000 public chains were excluded, along with five or six repertoires with anomalous nucleotide sharing. TCRdb re-hosts the immuneACCESS table, in-frame sequences only. Its copies lack some clones; in the studies checked, an unresolved V gene accounts for under half of them, and the cause for the rest is not known. V, J and clone size were drawn from that table, and D and trimming were deduced from the DNA. This sample has about 120,000 clones in its table, and around 77% of those were observed once. The ten largest clones add up to around 3.9% of the sample.

Only one count was recorded for this clone. Its cognate antigen has yet to be identified. The sample holds no much larger clone one base away, and base qualities are not on file. Per the germline V gene, SGHTA is the CDR1 and FQGNSA is the CDR2. The CDR3, cysteine through phenylalanine, is 17 amino acids long. Only the CDR3 part of the read is kept: 51 bases, read in frame from the first base. Trimming takes 2 bases off V and 3 bases off J; junction bases not matched to a gene: 6. The cohort consisted of fewer than 700 healthy bone marrow donors. At the time of sampling, every cohort member was nominally healthy, though immune exposures that went unrecorded were likely present. Of the 666 cohort members, roughly 300 had positive CMV serostatus and roughly 350 had negative CMV serostatus, and CMV serostatus was not recorded for the donor. A peripheral blood sample was collected from each donor, and TCR beta sequencing was performed on peripheral blood mononuclear cells. Genomic DNA extraction from the blood cell samples was performed with the Qiagen DNeasy Blood Extraction Kit.

The V gene is TRBV7-2 and the J gene is TRBJ2-1; TRBD2 fits 11 bases in the junction. The source is a human donor in good health. Sequenced sample: PBMCs. In nucleotides, the sequence is TGTGCCAGCAGCTTAACCTTAGCGGGAGGGGGCTACAATGAGCAGTTCTTC. Its protein reads: CASSLTLAGGGYNEQFF.